Sequencing of this TCR beta chain was carried out in a study of blood T cells in healthy people across ages. Study outcomes and limitations: There were more naive CD4+ cells and higher diversity in long-lived donors than in aged donors.

To note about this clonotype: Its target is not known.

Then a second PCR, running roughly 7 to 11 cycles, was carried out with a sample-barcoded 5' primer and a J-beta primer mix. The study obtained at least 3 million CDR3-containing paired-end reads from every sample. TCRdb passed the 5' RACE reads through MiXCR, listing each CDR3 protein once. The top ten clones hold roughly 9% of a sample with fewer than 800,000 distinct CDR3 sequences, about 25% of them seen once. The CDR3 is 15 amino acids. V dropped 7 bases and J dropped 2 bases, with 17 bases sitting between them. CDR1 is MNHNS and CDR2 is SASEGT in the germline V gene. These data are also associated with another study on T cells of mothers and their children.

This TCR derives from a boy aged 10-17 years in good health. This chain connects TRBV6-1 to TRBJ2-5; D might be TRBD2 (5 bases). Input material: blood. The CDR3: CASMTTVIKQETQYF. In nucleotides, the CDR3 is TGTGCCAGCATGACTACCGTTATAAAACAAGAGACCCAGTACTTC.